This passage covers 24 T cell receptor beta chains from one sample sequenced in a study of shared clonotypes between healthy human individuals. Measured with immunoSEQ multiplex PCR; TCRdb has only the in-frame clones, and not every one. The sample yields about 2.2 million clones, 90% to 95% seen once. Naive CD8 cells lacked CD45RO and underwent positive selection for CCR7, leaving out terminally differentiated effector memory CD45RA+ cells. The specimen was naive CD8+ T cells from PBMCs. Receptor source: a man aged 18 to 35 in good health. Some clones in this sample may be carry-over from other donors' samples.

J is TRBJ2-5 and V is TRBV7-9, with a possible D match to TRBD2 (6 bases). The CDR3 consists of 15 residues. Germline CDR1 SEHNR, CDR2 FQNEAQ (reference sequence). V lost 2 bases, J lost 2 bases, and 12 bases lay in between. CDR3 nucleotide sequence: TGTGCCAGCAGCTTATCGGCTAGCGAACAAGAGACCCAGTACTTC. It specifies CASSLSASEQETQYF.

Here the CDR3 DNA reads TGCGCCAGCAGCCCCCCGGGACTCGGATTGGGTGAGCAGTTCTTC. Translated: CASSPPGLGLGEQFF. The chain joins TRBV4-1 to TRBJ2-1, with D possibly being TRBD2 (6 bases). The CDR3 covers 15 residues. CDR1 is MGHRA, CDR2 YSYEKL, per germline. Trimming left V 4 bases short and J 9 bases short, with 19 bases between.

The chain employs TRBV6-5 and TRBJ2-7, with TRBD1 matching 7 bases. Germline V gene data show CDR1 as MNHEY and CDR2 as SVGAGI. V shed 2 bases, J shed 0 bases, and the junction held 7 bases outside the gene matches. This CDR3 has 16 amino acids. The chain's CDR3 is CASSYTPTGPSYEQYF. In DNA form, the CDR3 reads TGTGCCAGCAGTTACACCCCGACAGGGCCCTCCTACGAGCAGTACTTC.

The rearrangement joins TRBV7-9 to TRBJ2-2; 10 bases fit TRBD1. V shed 5 bases, J shed 5 bases, and the junction held 8 bases outside the gene matches. This CDR3 is built from 16 residues. Germline-derived CDR1 and CDR2 are SEHNR and FQNEAQ (reference sequence). The CDR3 DNA reads TGTGCCAGCAGCCCGTACAGGACAGGGGGAACCGGGGAGCTGTTTTTT. Protein: CASSPYRTGGTGELFF.

This chain links TRBV28 with TRBJ1-3; weak D call: TRBD1 (5 bases). The V end lost 3 bases, the J end lost 5 bases, and 14 bases lay between the germline ends. Germline loops: CDR1 MDHEN, CDR2 SYDVKM. CDR3 length: 15 residues. The CDR3 loop is CASSFGETVRNTIYF. CDR3 bases: TGTGCCAGCAGTTTCGGTGAGACAGTTAGAAACACCATATATTTT.

This rearrangement joins TRBV4-3 to TRBJ2-7; D is tentatively TRBD1 or TRBD2 (5 bases each). V was pared by 0 bases and J by 4 bases, with 13 bases between. This CDR3 has 15 amino acids. Looked up from germline, CDR1 is LGHNA and CDR2 is YSLEER. CDR3 nucleotide sequence: TGCGCCAGCAGCCAAGATCCCGGGACGAATTACGAGCAGTACTTC. It specifies CASSQDPGTNYEQYF.

The V call is TRBV27, the J call TRBJ1-2; 10 bases agree with TRBD1. V shed 2 bases and J 5 bases; nucleotides not matched to a gene: 5. CDR1 is MNHEY and CDR2 is SMNVEV in the germline V gene (reference sequence). The CDR3 extends over 15 amino acids. Written as DNA, the CDR3 is TGTGCCAGCAGTTTAGACAGGGGGCGCTATTATGGCTACACCTTC. Amino acids: CASSLDRGRYYGYTF.

The genes are TRBV27 and TRBJ2-2; 10 nucleotides match TRBD2. This CDR3 region has 16 residues. CDR1 MNHEY and CDR2 SMNVEV come from the germline V gene (reference sequence). The V and J ends lost 6 bases and 12 bases, in that order; junction bases with no gene match: 16. CDR3 nucleotide sequence: TGTGCCAGCAGGACGCAAGGGTCGCTAGCGGGAGAGCAGCTGTTTTTT. Protein product: CASRTQGSLAGEQLFF.

The chain joins TRBV15 to TRBJ2-3; unclear D gene. Germline V gives CDR1 LNHNV, CDR2 YYDKDF (reference sequence). Trimming stripped 4 bases from V and 6 bases from J, with 20 bases between. The CDR3 is 16 amino acids. The CDR3 DNA reads TGTGCCACCAGCATCGCCCGGTCCCCTGCAATTGATACGCAGTATTTT. It encodes CATSIARSPAIDTQYF.

Notes on this clone: Additional DNA sequences in this sample encode the identical CDR3. The rearrangement links TRBV27 to TRBJ2-1; TRBD2 matches 13 bases. The germline V gene has CDR1 MNHEY and CDR2 SMNVEV (reference sequence). This CDR3 is built from 15 residues. V gave up 5 bases and J gave up 7 bases; unmatched junction bases: 5. The DNA of the CDR3 is TGTGCCAGCAGTGCCGGGACTAGCGGGAAGAATGAGCAGTTCTTC. As protein: CASSAGTSGKNEQFF.

The V call is TRBV4-3, the J call TRBJ2-7; 7 positions agree with TRBD1. The CDR3 totals 16 residues. CDR1 is LGHNA and CDR2 is YSLEER in the germline V gene. The V gene end was trimmed by 1 base and the J gene end by 4 bases; junction bases not matched to a gene: 10. This CDR3 reads CASSQVATGAFYEQYF. In DNA form, the CDR3 reads TGCGCCAGCAGCCAAGTAGCAACAGGGGCGTTTTACGAGCAGTACTTC.

The chain uses TRBV9 and TRBJ2-3; D perhaps matches TRBD2 (5 bases). The CDR3 loop spans 15 amino acids. From germline, CDR1 is SGDLS and CDR2 YYNGEE. Trimming left V 0 bases short and J 4 bases short, with 12 bases between. The CDR3 loop reads CASSVGASSSDTQYF. CDR3 bases: TGTGCCAGCAGCGTAGGGGCTAGCTCGTCAGATACGCAGTATTTT. Full variable domain (outside the CDR3, taken from reference TRBV9 and TRBJ2-3): DSGVTQTPKHLITATGQRVTLRCSPRSGDLSVYWYQQSLDQGLQFLIQYYNGEERAKGNILERFSAQQFPDLHSELNLSSLELGDSALYFCASSVGASSSDTQYFGPGTRLTVL.

The sample holds a few counts of this clone. This sequence joins TRBV27 and TRBJ1-2, with a weak D call TRBD1 (5 bases). Trimming removed 4 bases from V and 6 bases from J, with 9 bases in between. Germline loops: CDR1 MNHEY, CDR2 SMNVEV (reference sequence). This CDR3 comprises 12 residues. CDR3 amino acids: CASSSGLNGYTF. In nucleotides, the CDR3 is TGTGCCAGCAGTTCGGGGCTGAATGGCTACACCTTC.

The chain is built from TRBV7-8 and TRBJ2-5, with D possibly being TRBD1 (5 bases). The CDR3 extends over 13 amino acids. The V end lost 3 bases, the J end lost 4 bases, and 9 bases lay between the germline ends. Germline V gene lookup returns CDR1 SGHVS and CDR2 FQNEAQ. In nucleotides, the CDR3 is TGTGCCAGCAGCTTCAGGGCCCGAGAGACCCAGTACTTC. Protein product: CASSFRARETQYF.

The rearrangement links TRBV29-1 to TRBJ1-4, with D tentatively TRBD1 (5 bases). The CDR3 loop spans 14 amino acids. Germline V gene data show CDR1 as SQVTM and CDR2 as ANQGSEA. Trimming took 0 bases from V and 6 from J, leaving 11 bases between them. Here the CDR3 DNA reads TGCAGCGTTGAAGAGGTGGAAGGGGATGAAAAACTGTTTTTT. It codes for CSVEEVEGDEKLFF.

This sequence joins TRBV19 and TRBJ1-1; D remains unclear. Germline V gives CDR1 LNHDA, CDR2 SQIVND (reference sequence). V shed 1 base and J shed 3 bases, with 6 bases lying between them. The CDR3 covers 13 residues. The CDR3 bases are TGTGCCAGTAGTATAGCCGTCTACACTGAAGCTTTCTTT. It yields the protein CASSIAVYTEAFF. Filled out from reference TRBV19 and TRBJ1-1, the complete variable domain reads DGGITQSPKYLFRKEGQNVTLSCEQNLNHDAMYWYRQDPGQGLRLIYYSQIVNDFQKGDIAEGYSVSREKKESFPLTVTSAQKNPTAFYLCASSIAVYTEAFFGQGTRLTVV.

V gene TRBV7-9 combines with J gene TRBJ1-4; D is perhaps TRBD1 (5 bases). Trimming pared 7 bases from V and 8 bases from J, leaving 14 bases between. Germline-derived CDR1 and CDR2 are SEHNR and FQNEAQ (reference sequence). The CDR3 sequence is 13 residues long. DNA for the CDR3: TGTGCCAGCACTCGTACGGGGGGAGAAAAACTGTTTTTT. It specifies CASTRTGGEKLFF.

The chain has TRBV6-6 and TRBJ2-1; D may be TRBD2 (5 bases). V was cut by 6 bases and J by 5 bases, with 11 bases left in between. The germline gives CDR1 MNHNY, CDR2 SVGAGI (reference sequence). The length of the CDR3 is 13 residues. The CDR3: CASSKLGNNEQFF. The CDR3 DNA follows: TGTGCCAGCAGCAAACTAGGCAACAATGAGCAGTTCTTC.

The chain couples TRBV28 to TRBJ2-1, with 12 bases that match TRBD2. Germline V gives CDR1 MDHEN, CDR2 SYDVKM. The CDR3 spans 15 residues. The ends lost 6 bases at V and 5 bases at J; junction bases unmatched: 5. This CDR3 reads CASRRTSGIDNEQFF. For the CDR3, the DNA is TGTGCCAGCAGGAGGACTAGCGGGATCGACAATGAGCAGTTCTTC. Together with reference TRBV28 and TRBJ2-1, the CDR3 gives the full variable domain: DVKVTQSSRYLVKRTGEKVFLECVQDMDHENMFWYRQDPGLGLRLIYFSYDVKMKEKGDIPEGYSVSREKKERFSLILESASTNQTSMYLCASRRTSGIDNEQFFGPGTRLTVL.

V usage is TRBV9 and J usage is TRBJ2-1; 8 bases fit TRBD2. The CDR3 sequence is 17 residues long. J gave up 2 bases and V 3 bases, and 10 bases lay outside the gene matches. Germline assignment: CDR1 SGDLS and CDR2 YYNGEE. The CDR3 reads CASSETPGLGPYNEQFF. The CDR3 nucleotides read TGTGCCAGCAGCGAGACCCCGGGACTAGGGCCCTACAATGAGCAGTTCTTC.

The CDR3 sequence: CAITHLLGNFYEQYF. CDR3 nucleotides: TGTGCCATCACCCACCTGCTAGGAAATTTCTACGAGCAGTACTTC. The chain is built from TRBV10-3 and TRBJ2-7; D gene uncertain. This CDR3 comprises 15 residues. With 7 bases removed from V and 3 bases from J, the gap between germline ends came to 19 bases. The germline CDR1 and CDR2 sequences are ENHRY and SYGVKD.

This clone appeared a single time. The sample carries other DNA sequences with the same CDR3. The gene calls are TRBV9 and TRBJ2-7; TRBD2 agrees at 7 bases. CDR1 and CDR2 from the germline V gene are SGDLS and YYNGEE. Losses at the gene ends were 0 bases for V and 2 bases for J; bases not matched to a gene: 5. CDR3 length: 15 residues. CDR3 nucleotide sequence: TGTGCCAGCAGCGTAGGGGCGGGAGAAACCTACGAGCAGTACTTC. Its protein product is CASSVGAGETYEQYF.

This clone was counted once. V usage is TRBV5-1 and J usage is TRBJ2-1, with TRBD2 matching over 9 bases. The CDR3 spans 15 residues. V gave up 3 bases and J gave up 8 bases; unmatched junction bases: 9. Germline values: CDR1 SGHRS, CDR2 YFSETQ. The CDR3 DNA reads TGCGCCAGCAGCTCGGGGGCGGGAGGGGTGGATGAGCAGTTCTTC. Protein product: CASSSGAGGVDEQFF.

The CDR3 sequence is CASSPGLVSGNTIYF. The CDR3 bases are TGTGCCAGCTCACCTGGATTAGTCTCTGGAAACACCATATATTTT. This chain uses TRBV18 with TRBJ1-3; D uncertain. Per the germline V gene, CDR1 is KGHSH and CDR2 is LQKENI. This CDR3 spans 15 amino acids. Between the trimmed V and J ends, which lost 3 bases and 0 bases, there was a span of 9 bases.